This TCR beta chain was identified during a study of human T cells and chemical hapten exposure. TCRdb fed the RACE reads into MiXCR, producing one record per CDR3 protein. Of some 180,000 distinct CDR3 sequences listed, 20% to 25% are singletons. Time point here: patch test 1, 2 weeks after DPC sensitization. Treatment specified: therapeutic diphenylcyclopropenone sensitization with weekly scalp DPC. Trimming took 6 bases from V and 5 from J, leaving 14 bases between them. Germline CDR1 and CDR2: SQVTM and ANQGSEA. The CDR3 is 12 amino acids. Sequenced material: whole blood, taken in connection with sensitization to the hapten diphenylcyclopropenone (DPC). This receptor was obtained from a woman aged 45 to 65 with alopecia areata. Some clones in this sample may be carry-over from other donors' samples. J is TRBJ2-7 and V is TRBV29-1; weak D call: TRBD1 (6 bases). The CDR3 bases are TGCAGCGTGTCCCTACAGGGTCACGAGCAGTACTTC. It translates to CSVSLQGHEQYF.